Listed here is a single T cell receptor beta chain. Repertoires were generated with immunoSEQ multiplex PCR, while TCRdb's copy carries only in-frame clones and drops some. Of approximately 190,000 clones listed, approximately 90% are singletons. These data originate in a study of T cell responses to AZD1222 COVID-19 vaccine. Germline values: CDR1 MNHEY, CDR2 SVGAGI. Trimming cost V 5 bases and J 0 bases, with 13 bases left between them. This CDR3 is built from 15 residues. This TCR came from an adult in good health. The sample in question was peripheral blood, obtained on day 0 of AZD1222 vaccination. This sequence joins TRBV6-5 and TRBJ1-1; D is perhaps TRBD1 (6 bases). CDR3 amino acids: CASSRTGQLNTEAFF. In nucleotides, the CDR3 is TGTGCCAGCAGTAGGACCGGACAGTTGAACACTGAAGCTTTCTTT.